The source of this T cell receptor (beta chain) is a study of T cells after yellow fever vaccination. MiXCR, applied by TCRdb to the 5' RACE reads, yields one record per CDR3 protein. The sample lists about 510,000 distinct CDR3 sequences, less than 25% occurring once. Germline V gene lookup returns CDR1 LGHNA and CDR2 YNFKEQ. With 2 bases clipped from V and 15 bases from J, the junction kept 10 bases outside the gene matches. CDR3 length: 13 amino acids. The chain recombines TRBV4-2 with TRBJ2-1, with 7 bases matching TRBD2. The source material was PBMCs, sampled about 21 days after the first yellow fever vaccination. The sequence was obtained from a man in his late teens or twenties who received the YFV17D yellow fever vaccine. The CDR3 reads CASSQLAGLSMFF. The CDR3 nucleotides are TGTGCCAGCAGCCAATTAGCGGGTCTGTCCATGTTCTTC.